This entry lists 26 T cell receptor beta chains sequenced from one sample in a study of T cell repertoires in aging, cancer and after chemotherapy. The template was genomic DNA from peripheral blood, not RNA. A mixed TRB-A/B primer pool amplified rearranged TRB by multiplex touch-down PCR. Using its own MiXCR run on the multiplex PCR reads, TCRdb lists one record per CDR3 protein. This table holds about 3,100 distinct CDR3 sequences, 30% to 35% found once. Sequenced material: blood. These TCRs come from a human donor with a solid tumor.

The J gene is TRBJ2-3, the V gene TRBV12-3 or TRBV12-4; 7 positions match TRBD2. Trimming removed 6 bases from V and 5 bases from J; junction bases left unmatched: 8. The CDR3 has 14 amino acids. CDR3 sequence (DNA): TGTGCCAGCAGCGCTAGCGGCCTCATAGATACGCAGTATTTT. Protein sequence: CASSASGLIDTQYF.

This clonotype is termed large. The chain's CDR3 is CSVLFWRTYEQYF. The CDR3 coding sequence is TGCAGCGTCCTCTTCTGGCGAACCTACGAGCAGTACTTC. The V gene is TRBV29-1, the J gene TRBJ2-7; D ambiguous. The V end was cut by 6 bases, the J end by 2 bases, with 14 bases between. CDR3 size: 13 residues. Germline CDR1 is SQVTM and CDR2 is ANQGSEA.

A few counts support this clonotype. V gene TRBV6-1 combines with J gene TRBJ1-6, with D possibly matching TRBD1 (5 bases). CDR1 and CDR2 from the germline V gene are MNHNS and SASEGT. There are 15 residues in the CDR3. V was cut by 7 bases and J by 8 bases, with 18 bases left in between. The CDR3 loop is CASKKSGTWDSPLHF. The CDR3 DNA follows: TGTGCCAGCAAGAAATCAGGGACTTGGGATTCACCCCTCCACTTT.

V and J are TRBV5-6 and TRBJ2-3, with D hard to call. Trimming left V 1 base short and J 4 bases short, with 16 bases between. The germline CDR1 and CDR2 sequences are SGHDT and YYEEEE. The CDR3 consists of 16 residues. This chain's CDR3 is CASSLRVGFRADTQYF. The CDR3 DNA reads as TGTGCCAGCAGCTTGAGGGTAGGGTTCCGCGCAGATACGCAGTATTTT.

The sample holds a few counts of this clonotype. V gene TRBV6-5 combines with J gene TRBJ1-1, with a possible D match to TRBD1 (5 bases). In germline, CDR1 is MNHEY, CDR2 SVGAGI. This CDR3 region has 16 residues. Trimming shortened V by 2 bases and J by 0 bases, and 13 bases separated the two germline ends. The CDR3 coding sequence is TGTGCCAGCAGTTACGCTTACACAGGTATGAACACTGAAGCTTTCTTT. Encoded protein: CASSYAYTGMNTEAFF.

The rearrangement joins TRBV20-1 to TRBJ2-3; D not resolved. Looked up from germline, CDR1 is DFQATT and CDR2 is SNEGSKA (reference sequence). V was shortened by 4 bases and J by 4 bases, with 12 bases between the two germline ends. The length of the CDR3 is 13 residues. CDR3 DNA sequence: TGCAGTGCTACACCAATTTATGCAGATACGCAGTATTTT. It specifies CSATPIYADTQYF.

The V and J genes are TRBV12-3 or TRBV12-4 and TRBJ2-7, with D possibly TRBD2 on 5 matching bases. CDR3 size: 13 residues. The V end lost 6 bases, the J end lost 6 bases, and 15 bases lay between the germline ends. CDR3 DNA sequence: TGTGCCAGCAGCTTATTTGAGGGTCCCGAGCAGTACTTC. Its protein is CASSLFEGPEQYF.

This clonotype was observed a handful of times. The CDR3 loop is CASSYSIGGAYQETQYF. CDR3 nucleotides: TGTGCCAGCAGTTACTCGATTGGCGGGGCATACCAAGAGACCCAGTACTTC. The chain links TRBV6-5 to TRBJ2-5; tentative D call: TRBD2 (6 bases). This CDR3 has 17 amino acids. V shed 0 bases and J shed 0 bases, with 14 bases lying between them. Germline V gene data show CDR1 as MNHEY and CDR2 as SVGAGI.

The chain joins TRBV12-3 or TRBV12-4 to TRBJ2-7; the D is unclear. Trimming took 3 bases from V and 3 from J, leaving 9 bases between them. This CDR3 has 13 amino acids. CDR3: CASSFDLVYEQYF. CDR3 DNA sequence: TGTGCCAGCAGTTTTGATTTGGTCTACGAGCAGTACTTC.

The V gene is TRBV29-1, the J gene TRBJ1-5; 7 bases agree with TRBD1. CDR1 is SQVTM and CDR2 is ANQGSEA in the germline V gene. This CDR3 contains 14 residues. The junction had 16 bases not matched to a gene; V was cut back by 6 bases and J by 11 bases. CDR3 in DNA: TGCAGCGTCGCCCAGGGGACAGCAAAAGAGACCCAGCATTTT. As protein: CSVAQGTAKETQHF.

The chain couples TRBV7-9 to TRBJ1-2, with no clear D. Germline-derived CDR1 and CDR2 are SEHNR and FQNEAQ (reference sequence). This CDR3 is 12 amino acids long. V was clipped by 9 bases and J by 4 bases, with 12 bases between them. DNA of the CDR3: TGTGCCAGTACGGACGGCGCCTATGGCTACACCTTC. It is translated as CASTDGAYGYTF. Based on the CDR3 plus reference TRBV7-9 and TRBJ1-2, the full variable domain is DTGVSQNPRHKITKRGQNVTFRCDPISEHNRLYWYRQTLGQGPEFLTYFQNEAQLEKSRLLSDRFSAERPKGSFSTLEIQRTEQGDSAMYLCASTDGAYGYTFGSGTRLTVV.

This clonotype has just a few counts. The chain links TRBV15 to TRBJ1-1; D is undetermined. Per the germline V gene, CDR1 is LNHNV and CDR2 is YYDKDF (reference sequence). Trimming cost V 0 bases and J 0 bases, with 11 bases left between them. CDR3 length: 16 amino acids. The CDR3 here is CATSRDRGTMNTEAFF. CDR3 in DNA: TGTGCCACCAGCAGAGATCGGGGAACCATGAACACTGAAGCTTTCTTT.

The chain combines TRBV6-2 or TRBV6-3 with TRBJ2-1; a weak D match, TRBD2 (6 bases). V dropped 2 bases and J dropped 5 bases, with 13 bases sitting between them. The germline gives CDR1 MNHEY, CDR2 SVGEGT. This CDR3 contains 15 residues. The CDR3 DNA reads TGTGCCAGCAGTTACCCCGGGACTTCGAACAATGAGCAGTTCTTC. Amino acids: CASSYPGTSNNEQFF.

This clonotype turned up a few times. This chain connects TRBV5-6 to TRBJ1-2, with a tentative D call TRBD1 (6 bases). V shed 9 bases and J shed 8 bases, with 20 bases lying between them. The CDR3 totals 13 residues. CDR1 and CDR2 (germline): SGHDT, YYEEEE. The CDR3 nucleotides are TGTGCCACCCAAATAATGGGGGCGTCGGGCTACACCTTC. It specifies CATQIMGASGYTF.

CDR3 amino acids: CASSLRQGAAKNIQYF. The CDR3 nucleotides read TGTGCCAGTAGTCTACGACAGGGGGCTGCCAAAAACATTCAGTACTTC. The chain has TRBV19 and TRBJ2-4, with 10 bases that match TRBD1. Trimming at V came to 5 bases and at J to 1 base, leaving 5 bases not matched to a gene. Germline V gene data show CDR1 as LNHDA and CDR2 as SQIVND (reference sequence). This CDR3 region has 16 residues.

The chain is built from TRBV7-2 and TRBJ2-5; possibly TRBD2 for D (5 bases). In germline, CDR1 is SGHTA, CDR2 FQGNSA. Trimming removed 1 base from V and 2 bases from J, with 8 bases in between. The CDR3 runs 14 residues. For the CDR3, the DNA is TGTGCCAGCAGCTTAGTCGGGAAACAAGAGACCCAGTACTTC. Its protein is CASSLVGKQETQYF.

The chain recombines TRBV5-6 with TRBJ2-1; D uncertain. Germline loops: CDR1 SGHDT, CDR2 YYEEEE. The CDR3 covers 15 residues. V was shortened by 0 bases and J by 7 bases, with 14 bases between the two germline ends. The CDR3 protein is CASSLGGGGRNEQFF. DNA of the CDR3: TGTGCCAGCAGCTTGGGGGGTGGTGGTAGGAATGAGCAGTTCTTC.

By share of the sample, this clonotype is medium-sized. J is TRBJ1-2 and V is TRBV12-3 or TRBV12-4; D gene ambiguous. V shed 3 bases and J shed 2 bases, with 13 bases lying between them. This CDR3 comprises 15 residues. The CDR3, as DNA: TGTGCCAGCAGTTTGGCCGCGGGAAGCAACTATGGCTACACCTTC. Translation: CASSLAAGSNYGYTF.

The chain employs TRBV11-1 and TRBJ2-2; 11 bases fit TRBD2. From germline, CDR1 is SGHAT and CDR2 FQDESV (reference sequence). This CDR3 contains 17 residues. The V gene end was trimmed by 4 bases and the J gene end by 0 bases; junction bases not matched to a gene: 4. The CDR3: CASSYRLAGSNTGELFF. The CDR3 DNA sequence: TGTGCCAGCAGCTACCGACTAGCGGGATCGAACACCGGGGAGCTGTTTTTT.

In this sample, this clonotype turned up a few times. CDR3 protein: CSAGGGDSPLHF. The DNA of the CDR3 is TGCAGTGCTGGCGGGGGAGATTCACCCCTCCACTTT. The chain links TRBV20-1 to TRBJ1-6, with D perhaps matching TRBD1 (5 bases). V lost 5 bases and J lost 8, with 10 bases in between. CDR1 is DFQATT and CDR2 is SNEGSKA in the germline V gene (reference sequence). This CDR3 has 12 amino acids.

Comment on this clonotype: One junction end disagrees with the germline gene, perhaps due to a read error. The chain employs TRBV5-4 and TRBJ2-6; 8 nucleotides agree with TRBD1. Germline loops: CDR1 SGHNT, CDR2 YYREEE (reference sequence). This CDR3 has 17 amino acids. CDR3 in DNA: TGTGCCAGCACCCGACAGGGGCCGAGCTCTGGGGCCAAAGTCCTGACTTTC. Its translation: CASTRQGPSSGAKVLTF.

This sequence joins TRBV29-1 and TRBJ1-1; D not resolved. Germline assignment: CDR1 SQVTM and CDR2 ANQGSEA. The V end was cut by 2 bases, the J end by 1 base, with 11 bases between. CDR3 length: 14 residues. The chain's CDR3 is CSVESVAANTEAFF. The DNA for the CDR3 is TGCAGCGTTGAATCAGTGGCAGCGAACACTGAAGCTTTCTTT. Based on the CDR3 plus reference TRBV29-1 and TRBJ1-1, the full variable domain is SAVISQKPSRDICQRGTSLTIQCQVDSQVTMMFWYRQQPGQSLTLIATANQGSEATYESGFVIDKFPISRPNLTFSTLTVSNMSPEDSSIYLCSVESVAANTEAFFGQGTRLTVV.

By share, this clonotype ranks as large. V is TRBV29-1 and J is TRBJ2-7; D possibly matches TRBD1 or TRBD2 (5 bases each). The CDR3 extends over 14 amino acids. The V gene lost 0 bases and the J gene lost 2 bases, with 11 bases spanning the gap. From germline, CDR1 is SQVTM and CDR2 ANQGSEA. In nucleotides, the CDR3 is TGCAGCGTTGAAGATGGCAGGGAGACCTACGAGCAGTACTTC. It translates to CSVEDGRETYEQYF.

The CDR3 nucleotides are TGTGCCAGCAGTGAACTAGCGGGGGGGCAAGAGACCCAGTACTTC. Translation gives CASSELAGGQETQYF. This sequence joins TRBV6-1 and TRBJ2-5; TRBD2 agrees at 12 bases. J gave up 2 bases and V 2 bases, and 0 bases lay outside the gene matches. CDR1 is MNHNS, CDR2 SASEGT, per germline. The CDR3 is 15 amino acids.

In its sample, this clonotype is medium-sized. The genes are TRBV6-2 or TRBV6-3 and TRBJ2-7, with D tentatively TRBD1 or TRBD2 (6 bases each). The CDR3 has 14 residues. Germline V CDR1 and CDR2: MNHEY, SVGEGT. Trimming took off 7 bases at V and 4 bases at J, with 17 bases between the two ends. The CDR3 loop reads CASTRNREVYEQYF. Here the CDR3 DNA reads TGTGCCAGCACGAGGAACAGGGAGGTTTACGAGCAGTACTTC.

This clonotype was observed a few times. The V gene is TRBV12-3 or TRBV12-4, the J gene TRBJ1-5; D is ambiguous. There are 13 residues in the CDR3. Deletions cut 2 bases from V and 4 bases from J, with 6 bases between. CDR3 nucleotides: TGTGCCAGCAGTTTATCGGGAAATCAGCCCCAGCATTTT. Translation gives CASSLSGNQPQHF.